A selection of T cell receptor beta chains follows, all from one sample in a study of molecular identifiers for immune sequencing clone quantification. TCRdb ran MiXCR on the PCR reads and lists one entry per CDR3 protein. There are around 480,000 distinct CDR3 sequences in the sample; about 20% occur only once, and 0.7% to 1% lies in the top ten. The sequencing sample was made of naive CD8+ T cells from blood, with Jurkat cell RNA spiked in. These receptors all stem from a human donor in good health. Some libraries in this study had Jurkat cell RNA spiked in. Each CDR3 is given with its conserved first and last residue. The order of the fields is CDR3 length, D gene, V gene, J gene, clone size, CDR3 protein, CDR3 DNA. The D gene is left open where the match is weak. Expanded clones are given a class, and other clones once, few, many or no size at all.

18	TRBD2	TRBV11-2	TRBJ2-2	NA	CASSLVPGLAGLAGELFF	TGTGCCAGCAGCTTAGTGCCGGGACTAGCGGGACTGGCCGGGGAGCTGTTTTTT
14	TRBD1	TRBV20-1	TRBJ2-7	many	CSARSTGVAYEQYF	TGCAGTGCTAGATCGACAGGGGTTGCCTACGAGCAGTACTTC
14	TRBD1	TRBV19	TRBJ2-7	NA	CASSYDRGGHEQYF	TGTGCCAGTAGTTACGACAGGGGAGGCCACGAGCAGTACTTC
12	NA	TRBV7-9	TRBJ2-3	many	CASTDFTDTQYF	TGTGCCAGCACCGACTTTACAGATACGCAGTATTTT
16	NA	TRBV6-2/TRBV6-3	TRBJ1-1	NA	CAGRSLWGMVETEAFF	TGTGCCGGCAGGAGTCTTTGGGGAATGGTTGAAACTGAAGCTTTCTTT
13	NA	TRBV20-1	TRBJ1-1	NA	CSASESPNTEAFF	TGCAGTGCTAGTGAATCTCCGAACACTGAAGCTTTCTTT
15	TRBD1	TRBV6-5	TRBJ2-7	many	CASSIPGQGAQEQYF	TGTGCCAGCAGTATTCCGGGACAGGGGGCGCAAGAGCAGTACTTC
17	NA	TRBV27	TRBJ2-5	NA	CASSFAPGTPPKETQYF	TGTGCCAGCAGTTTCGCGCCAGGGACTCCGCCAAAAGAGACCCAGTACTTC
13	TRBD2	TRBV27	TRBJ2-5	NA	CASSAGGRETQYF	TGTGCCAGCAGTGCGGGAGGTCGGGAGACCCAGTACTTC
17	NA	TRBV3-2	TRBJ2-3	NA	CASSHQRAGLWTDTQYF	TGTGCCAGCAGCCACCAGCGGGCGGGCCTGTGGACAGATACGCAGTATTTT
14	TRBD1	TRBV4-2	TRBJ1-5	many	CASSLGTENQPQHF	TGTGCCAGCAGCCTGGGGACAGAGAATCAGCCCCAGCATTTT
13	NA	TRBV5-1	TRBJ2-7	NA	CASTHGSSYEQYF	TGCGCCAGCACCCATGGGTCTTCCTACGAGCAGTACTTC
16	NA	TRBV6-5	TRBJ2-3	many	CASTIINRAGTDTQYF	TGTGCCAGCACTATAATTAACAGGGCAGGCACAGATACGCAGTATTTT